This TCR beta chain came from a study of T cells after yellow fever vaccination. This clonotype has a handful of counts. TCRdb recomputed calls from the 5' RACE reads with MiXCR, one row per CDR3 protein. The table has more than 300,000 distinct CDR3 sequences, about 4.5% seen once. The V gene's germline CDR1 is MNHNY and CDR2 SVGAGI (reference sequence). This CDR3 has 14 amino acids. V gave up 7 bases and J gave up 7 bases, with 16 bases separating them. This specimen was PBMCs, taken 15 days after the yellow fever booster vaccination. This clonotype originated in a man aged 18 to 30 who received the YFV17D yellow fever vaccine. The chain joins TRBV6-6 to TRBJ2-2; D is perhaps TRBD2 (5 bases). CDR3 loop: CASTPLARGGELFF. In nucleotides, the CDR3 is TGTGCCAGCACACCCCTCGCCCGGGGCGGGGAGCTGTTTTTT.